The 27 T cell receptor beta chains below were found in one sample sequenced in a study of T cell clonality in common variable immunodeficiency. Libraries were prepared by immunoSEQ multiplex PCR; TCRdb keeps only in-frame clonotypes and omits some of them. The repertoire consists of approximately 75,000 clones, none detected only once. Sample: peripheral blood mononuclear cells. The receptors shown here come from a person aged 18 to 70 in good health.

This clone was observed at least ten times. The CDR3 extends 3 residues past the end of the read, so its final part is completed from the germline J gene. The chain carries TRBV20-1 and TRBJ2-5, with 13 positions matching TRBD2. This CDR3 region has 21 residues. Germline V gives CDR1 DFQATT, CDR2 SNEGSKA (reference sequence). V gave up 4 bases and J gave up 2 bases; unmatched junction bases: 22. CDR3: CSAIGLAGVRPGGRQQETQYF. The part of the CDR3 DNA that was read is TGCAGTGCTATAGGACTAGCGGGAGTGAGGCCGGGAGGCCGCCAACAAGAGACC.

This clone was seen at least ten times. From the germline J gene comes the end of the CDR3, since the read stops 3 residues before it. The chain recombines TRBV2 with TRBJ2-5; TRBD2 aligns across 13 bases. CDR3 size: 18 residues. The V gene end was trimmed by 0 bases and the J gene end by 1 base; junction bases not matched to a gene: 5. Germline V gene lookup returns CDR1 SNHLY and CDR2 FYNNEI. The CDR3 reads CASSEAGTSGMVQETQYF. CDR3 DNA (partial): TGTGCCAGCAGTGAAGCTGGGACTAGCGGGATGGTCCAAGAGACC. Variable domain in full (rest from reference TRBV2 and TRBJ2-5): EPEVTQTPSHQVTQMGQEVILRCVPISNHLYFYWYRQILGQKVEFLVSFYNNEISEKSEIFDDQFSVERPDGSNFTLKIRSTKLEDSAMYFCASSEAGTSGMVQETQYFGPGTRLLVL.

This clone was detected ten times or more. The CDR3 goes on 3 residues after the read ends, and that part is filled in from the germline J gene. The V call is TRBV5-1, the J call TRBJ1-5, with D perhaps TRBD1 (5 bases). Trimming removed 0 bases at V and 7 bases at J, with 20 bases between. The CDR3 is made up of 17 amino acids. The germline gives CDR1 SGHRS, CDR2 YFSETQ. The part of the CDR3 DNA that was read is TGCGCCAGCAGCTTGGGTCCGGGAGGGGCGCGAGGGCAGCCC. As protein: CASSLGPGGARGQP. The whole CDR3 sequence is CASSLGPGGARGQPQHF.

This clone was counted only a few times. Coverage ceases 3 residues before the CDR3 finishes, and the germline J gene fills in the end. The rearrangement uses TRBV19 and TRBJ1-2, with 7 bases identical to TRBD1. CDR1 and CDR2 (germline): LNHDA, SQIVND (reference sequence). This CDR3 comprises 13 residues. Incomplete CDR3 DNA: TGTGCCAGTATCAGGACAGGCAACAATGAC. Its translation is CASIRTGNND. From start to end, the CDR3 is CASIRTGNNDYTF.

In its sample, this clone was seen many times. The CDR3 end is not reached by the read, which stops 3 residues before it; the germline J gene fills it in. The genes are TRBV6-4 and TRBJ2-1, with 8 bases identical to TRBD2. V was pared by 0 bases and J by 9 bases, with 10 bases of the junction left unmatched. Germline V gene lookup returns CDR1 MRHNA and CDR2 SNTAGT. This CDR3 comprises 16 residues. The CDR3 DNA, read in part, is TGTGCCAGCAGTGACTCGGCTCAGCGGGAGAGTGGTGAG. Translating it yields CASSDSAQRESGE. The complete CDR3 reads CASSDSAQRESGEQFF.

A few counts support this clone. With the read ending 3 residues before the CDR3 end, the germline J gene is used to fill in that end. The chain links TRBV6-4 to TRBJ2-5; D gene uncertain. V lost 3 bases and J lost 3, with 8 bases in between. This CDR3 is built from 13 residues. CDR1 and CDR2 from the germline V gene are MRHNA and SNTAGT. The DNA read from the CDR3 is TGTGCCAGCAGTGAAACCACTGAAGAGACC. This codes for CASSETTEET. The full CDR3 protein reads CASSETTEETQYF.

This clone was observed at least ten times. The CDR3 goes on 3 residues after the read ends, and that part is filled in from the germline J gene. The chain employs TRBV4-1 and TRBJ2-4; D not resolved. This CDR3 region has 14 residues. The V end lost 0 bases, the J end lost 6 bases, and 9 bases lay between the germline ends. Germline CDR1 and CDR2: MGHRA and YSYEKL. The CDR3 loop is CASSQDRVGNIQYF. The sequenced CDR3 bases are TGCGCCAGCAGCCAAGATCGCGTTGGAAACATT.

This clone was seen at least ten times. The CDR3 spells CSATHGQGIHNEQFF. The covered CDR3 bases are TGCAGTGCTACCCACGGACAGGGGATCCACAATGAG. The rearrangement links TRBV20-1 to TRBJ2-1; 9 nucleotides line up with TRBD1. Read sequence stops 3 residues before the CDR3 end, and the germline J gene provides the missing end. Per germline, CDR1 DFQATT and CDR2 SNEGSKA (reference sequence). The ends lost 4 bases at V and 5 bases at J; junction bases unmatched: 9. This CDR3 spans 15 amino acids.

Many counts were recorded for this clone. The CDR3 end lies 3 residues beyond the end of the read and is filled in from the germline J gene. The chain carries TRBV7-7 and TRBJ2-7, with TRBD1 identical over 10 bases. Per germline, CDR1 SSHAT and CDR2 FNYEAQ (reference sequence). This CDR3 is built from 14 residues. CDR3 DNA (partial): TGTGCTAGCTCCTCCGGGACAGGGGTGGACGAG. Residues: CASSSGTGVDE. In full, the CDR3 is CASSSGTGVDEQYF.

The table lists this clone with a few counts. The CDR3 bases that were read are TGTGCCAGCAGCTTAGCAAGGAGACAGGGTCCGGGTCAGCCC. Its protein product is CASSLARRQGPGQP. The full CDR3 reads CASSLARRQGPGQPQHF. The chain combines TRBV7-2 with TRBJ1-5; 7 nucleotides match TRBD1. The read finishes 3 residues shy of the CDR3 end, and the germline J gene is used to complete it. CDR3 size: 17 residues. V was pared by 0 bases and J by 6 bases, with 11 bases of the junction left unmatched. Germline loops: CDR1 SGHTA, CDR2 FQGNSA.

This clone has ten or more counts. The CDR3 goes on 3 residues after the read ends, and that part is filled in from the germline J gene. The rearrangement joins TRBV12-3 or TRBV12-4 to TRBJ2-7, with D maybe TRBD2 (5 bases). The CDR3 extends over 15 amino acids. V dropped 2 bases and J dropped 0 bases, with 11 bases sitting between them. The sequenced CDR3 bases are TGTGCCAGCAGTTTAACAGCGGCCGCCTCCTACGAG. Protein product: CASSLTAAASYE. The complete CDR3 sequence is CASSLTAAASYEQYF.

This clone was seen at least ten times. Sequencing ends 3 residues short of the CDR3 end; the germline J gene provides the rest. V and J are TRBV5-1 and TRBJ2-7; 7 positions agree with TRBD1. The CDR3 covers 14 residues. The germline V gene has CDR1 SGHRS and CDR2 YFSETQ. With V trimmed by 5 bases and J by 0 bases, 5 bases remained unmatched. The chain's CDR3 is CASREQGISYEQYF. The CDR3 bases that were read are TGCGCCAGCAGGGAACAGGGGATCTCCTACGAG.

A note on this clone: The sequence runs out 3 residues before the end of the CDR3; the remainder is reconstructed from the germline J gene. The gene calls are TRBV25-1 and TRBJ2-3; TRBD2 matches at 14 bases. J was trimmed by 5 bases and V by 4 bases; bases with no gene match: 5. Germline-derived CDR1 and CDR2 are MGHDK and SYGVNS. The CDR3 runs to 16 residues. The chain's CDR3 is CASSGLAGGREDTQYF. CDR3 bases read: TGTGCCAGCAGTGGACTAGCGGGAGGGCGTGAAGATACG.

To note about this clone: Read sequence stops 3 residues before the CDR3 end, and the germline J gene provides the missing end. V is TRBV18 and J is TRBJ2-1; 10 positions agree with TRBD2. The CDR3 totals 15 residues. V lost 2 bases and J lost 7; bases outside the gene matches: 5. Germline CDR1 reads KGHSH; CDR2 reads LQKENI. The CDR3 loop is CASSPASGRGNEQFF. Partial CDR3 DNA: TGTGCCAGCTCACCAGCTAGCGGGAGAGGGAATGAG.

This clone was picked up many times. The read ends 3 residues early relative to the CDR3; the germline J gene fills the gap. The chain links TRBV6-1 to TRBJ2-7; TRBD1 is a possible D gene (6 bases). Looked up from germline, CDR1 is MNHNS and CDR2 is SASEGT. V gave up 4 bases and J gave up 6 bases, with 7 bases separating them. The CDR3 runs 11 residues. The CDR3 bases that were read are TGTGCCAGCAGTGTACAGGGCGAG. Translating gives CASSVQGE. The entire CDR3 sequence reads CASSVQGEQYF.

This clone was found many times. The read gets to within 3 residues of the CDR3 end, and the germline J gene fills in the rest. The V gene is TRBV12-3 or TRBV12-4, the J gene TRBJ2-1; maybe TRBD2 (5 bases). The CDR3 totals 13 residues. The V end was cut by 5 bases, the J end by 8 bases, with 13 bases between. CDR3 DNA (partial): TGTGCCAGCAGTCCTAGCCTCTCCCATGAG. It translates to CASSPSLSHE. The complete CDR3 sequence is CASSPSLSHEQFF.

This clone was observed at least ten times. The read comes to an end 3 residues before the CDR3 does, leaving the germline J gene to fill in the end. This sequence joins TRBV19 and TRBJ1-1; D gene unclear. Trimming pared 6 bases from V and 5 bases from J, leaving 16 bases between. Looked up from germline, CDR1 is LNHDA and CDR2 is SQIVND (reference sequence). The CDR3 sequence is 14 residues long. Incomplete CDR3 DNA: TGTGCCAGTAGAAAGAGAGGCGGGGAGACTGAA. It is translated as CASRKRGGETE. The entire CDR3 is CASRKRGGETEAFF.

This clone was observed at least ten times. The CDR3 goes on 3 residues after the read ends, and that part is filled in from the germline J gene. This chain joins TRBV5-4 and TRBJ2-1; perhaps TRBD2 as D (5 bases). V was clipped by 4 bases and J by 9 bases, with 8 bases between them. Germline-derived CDR1 and CDR2 are SGHNT and YYREEE (reference sequence). The CDR3 has 11 residues. The DNA read from the CDR3 is TGTGCCAGCAGCCTCCGGGGTGAG. Its protein is CASSLRGE. The entire CDR3 protein reads CASSLRGEQFF.

This clone was detected many times. The read terminates 3 residues ahead of where the CDR3 ends, so the germline J gene completes it. This chain joins TRBV19 and TRBJ2-1; 7 bases are a match to TRBD1. The V gene's germline CDR1 is LNHDA and CDR2 SQIVND (reference sequence). The length of the CDR3 is 15 residues. The ends lost 6 bases at V and 9 bases at J; junction bases unmatched: 14. CDR3 protein: CASRKDRAYMGEQFF. CDR3 DNA, as far as it was read: TGTGCCAGTAGGAAAGACAGGGCCTATATGGGTGAG.

This clone was counted many times. The missing CDR3 end, 3 residues past where the read stops, is filled in from the germline J gene. The chain uses TRBV7-6 and TRBJ2-1; TRBD1 matches at 9 bases. The CDR3 loop spans 15 amino acids. J gave up 9 bases and V 5 bases, and 11 bases lay outside the gene matches. Germline CDR1 SGHVS, CDR2 FNYEAQ. CDR3 bases read: TGTGCCAGCAGCCAACCGGGACAGGGAGAGGGTGAG. It yields the protein CASSQPGQGEGE. The whole CDR3 is CASSQPGQGEGEQFF.

This clone was found many times. The read is 3 residues too short to cover the CDR3 end, so that end is filled in from the germline J gene. The chain has TRBV7-2 and TRBJ2-7; tentatively, D is TRBD1 (6 bases). Trimming took off 4 bases at V and 3 bases at J, with 13 bases between the two ends. This CDR3 has 14 amino acids. Germline CDR1 is SGHTA and CDR2 is FQGNSA. CDR3 bases read: TGTGCCAGCAGCTCCTACAGGGCTAGCTACGAG. This gives the protein CASSSYRASYE. The entire CDR3 is CASSSYRASYEQYF.

Ten or more counts support this clone. This sequence may be a read error, since a much larger clone differs from it by one base. The read falls 3 residues short of the CDR3 end, and the missing part is taken from the germline J gene. The rearrangement uses TRBV2 and TRBJ1-4; 11 bases agree with TRBD1. CDR1 is SNHLY, CDR2 FYNNEI, per germline. The V and J ends lost 5 bases and 6 bases, in that order; junction bases with no gene match: 2. There are 14 residues in the CDR3. The covered CDR3 bases are TGTGCCAGCAGTTTGGACAGGGGGCATGAAAAA. Translated: CASSLDRGHEK. The entire CDR3 reads CASSLDRGHEKLFF.

This clone was counted ten times or more. The read terminates 3 residues before the CDR3 end, so the remaining end is supplied by the germline J gene. This chain uses TRBV2 with TRBJ2-4; TRBD1 aligns across 9 bases. The CDR3 consists of 15 residues. Trimming at V came to 6 bases and at J to 0 bases, leaving 3 bases not matched to a gene. Per the germline V gene, CDR1 is SNHLY and CDR2 is FYNNEI. The CDR3 here is CASSDRGSAKNIQYF. The CDR3 DNA, read in part, is TGTGCCAGCAGCGACAGGGGGTCAGCCAAAAACATT.

Ten or more counts support this clone. The CDR3 end lies 3 residues beyond the end of the read and is filled in from the germline J gene. This chain links TRBV30 with TRBJ2-7; D not certain. CDR1 is GTSNPN and CDR2 is SVGIG in the germline V gene (reference sequence). V gave up 4 bases and J gave up 2 bases, with 9 bases separating them. The CDR3 consists of 12 residues. The sequenced CDR3 bases are TGTGCCTGGACCTTGAGCGCCTACGAG. This sequence encodes CAWTLSAYE. The whole CDR3 reads CAWTLSAYEQYF.

This clone was counted ten times or more. Read coverage stops 3 residues before the CDR3 terminus; the germline J gene supplies the remainder. The genes are TRBV5-6 and TRBJ2-5; TRBD2 agrees at 7 bases. V shed 4 bases, J shed 2 bases, and the junction held 8 bases outside the gene matches. Germline V lookup: CDR1 SGHDT, CDR2 YYEEEE. CDR3 length: 15 residues. The CDR3 spells CASSALGRGQETQYF. The part of the CDR3 DNA that was read is TGTGCCAGCAGCGCCCTAGGGAGGGGACAAGAGACC.

This clone was counted ten times or more. The read ends 3 residues early relative to the CDR3; the germline J gene fills the gap. The chain has TRBV10-1 and TRBJ2-4; TRBD1 might be the D (5 bases). The V and J ends lost 8 bases and 8 bases respectively, with 13 bases between them. The CDR3 has 12 residues. Germline V lookup: CDR1 WNHNN, CDR2 SYGVQD (reference sequence). The CDR3 is CASESDSHIQYF. The DNA read from the CDR3 is TGCGCCAGCGAGTCCGACAGCCACATT.

The sample holds many counts of this clone. The sequenced fragment ends 3 residues before the CDR3 boundary, so the rest is inferred from the germline J gene. The chain employs TRBV29-1 and TRBJ1-2, with 9 bases fitting TRBD1. In germline, CDR1 is SQVTM, CDR2 ANQGSEA. The CDR3 covers 13 residues. The junction had 10 bases not matched to a gene; V was cut back by 7 bases and J by 7 bases. Incomplete CDR3 DNA: TGCAGCGCTGGGGACAGGGAAGGGTCTGGC. Protein sequence: CSAGDREGSG. The entire CDR3 is CSAGDREGSGYTF.